Only a few counts were recorded for the clone carrying this TCR beta chain. Template switching added a universal primer binding site, and final cDNA carried unique molecular identifiers. Each CDR3 protein gets one entry after TCRdb re-called the 5' RACE reads with MiXCR. There are 200,000 to 250,000 distinct CDR3 sequences in the sample; over 13% occur only once, and around 8.3% lies in the top ten. These data are taken from a study of identical twins. Sample: memory (CD45RO+) T cells sorted from blood. The receptor's source is a woman under 30 in good health.

The CDR3 region is CSATSSSSYNEQFF. CDR3 nucleotides: TGCAGTGCTACAAGCAGTAGCTCCTACAATGAGCAGTTCTTC. This chain connects TRBV20-1 to TRBJ2-1; D is ambiguous. Germline V gives CDR1 DFQATT, CDR2 SNEGSKA (reference sequence). This CDR3 spans 14 amino acids. Trimming left V 4 bases short and J 0 bases short, with 10 bases between.